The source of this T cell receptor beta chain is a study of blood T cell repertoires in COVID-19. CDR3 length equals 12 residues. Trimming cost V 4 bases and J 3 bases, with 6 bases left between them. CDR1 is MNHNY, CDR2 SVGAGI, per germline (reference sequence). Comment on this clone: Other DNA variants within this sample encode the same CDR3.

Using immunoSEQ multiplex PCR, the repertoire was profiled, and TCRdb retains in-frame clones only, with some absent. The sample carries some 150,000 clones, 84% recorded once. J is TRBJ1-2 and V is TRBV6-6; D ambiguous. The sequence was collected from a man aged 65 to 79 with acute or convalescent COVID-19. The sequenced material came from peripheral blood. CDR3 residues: CASSSADYGYTF. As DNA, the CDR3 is TGTGCCAGCAGTTCCGCGGACTATGGCTACACCTTC.